The 19 T cell receptor beta chains below all came from one sample that was sequenced in a study of identical twins. TCRdb reanalysed the 5' RACE reads using MiXCR and keeps one entry per CDR3 protein. The data contain approximately 500,000 distinct CDR3 sequences, 20% to 25% of them singletons. The sample was also linked to a second study, of T cells expressing NK-cell markers.

The sample consisted of CD4+ T cells sorted from blood. These receptor sequences come from a woman aged 18-29 years in good health.

The sample holds many counts of this clonotype. The rearrangement uses TRBV29-1 and TRBJ1-2; D not resolved. The CDR3 consists of 11 residues. The V end was cut by 3 bases, the J end by 4 bases, with 6 bases between. Germline V gene lookup returns CDR1 SQVTM and CDR2 ANQGSEA. In DNA form, the CDR3 reads TGCAGCGTTGAGGGAGGCTATGGCTACACCTTC. Its translation: CSVEGGYGYTF.

In its sample, this clonotype was seen many times. Germline is not matched at one junction end, which may reflect a read error. The chain recombines TRBV5-1 with TRBJ1-1; D is undetermined. The CDR3 contains 13 residues. CDR1 and CDR2 (germline): SGHRS, YFSETQ. The CDR3 nucleotides read TGTGCCAGCAGCTTACTTATGAACACTGAAGCTTTCTTT. It encodes CASSLLMNTEAFF.

The chain is built from TRBV7-9 and TRBJ2-1; D is perhaps TRBD2 (5 bases). V gave up 8 bases and J gave up 8 bases, with 10 bases separating them. Germline CDR1 is SEHNR and CDR2 is FQNEAQ (reference sequence). The CDR3 length is 11 residues. Written as DNA, the CDR3 is TGTGCCAGCGCAAACGGGGATGAGCAGTTCTTC. Protein product: CASANGDEQFF.

As for this clonotype: A junction boundary mismatches the germline segment, possibly from a read error. CDR3 nucleotides: TGTGCTAGCAGCCGAGACAGGGGTACCGAGCAGTACTTC. Residues: CASSRDRGTEQYF. This rearrangement joins TRBV7-7 to TRBJ2-7; 8 bases match TRBD1. Germline CDR1 SSHAT, CDR2 FNYEAQ (reference sequence). CDR3 size: 13 residues.

The chain is built from TRBV7-2 and TRBJ2-4; D is undetermined. The CDR3 is 13 amino acids. The ends were cut back, 1 base at V and 5 bases at J, with 6 bases in the middle. Germline loops: CDR1 SGHTA, CDR2 FQGNSA. DNA for the CDR3: TGTGCCAGCAGCTTAGATGACCAAAACATTCAGTACTTC. It specifies CASSLDDQNIQYF.

V is TRBV18 and J is TRBJ2-2, with D perhaps TRBD1 (7 bases). The V and J ends lost 3 bases and 3 bases respectively, with 14 bases between them. The CDR3 is 16 residues long. In germline, CDR1 is KGHSH, CDR2 LQKENI. CDR3 nucleotide sequence: TGTGCCAGCTCACCGCTCGACAGGGAGGACACCGGGGAGCTGTTTTTT. Translating gives CASSPLDREDTGELFF.

V is TRBV12-3 or TRBV12-4 and J is TRBJ1-4; 9 nucleotides line up with TRBD1. The CDR3 length is 14 residues. Unmatched junction bases numbered 4, after V lost 5 bases and J lost 6 bases. The CDR3 reads CASSLRTGDEKLFF. CDR3 coding DNA: TGTGCCAGCAGTCTTCGGACAGGGGATGAAAAACTGTTTTTT.

This clonotype showed up just a few times. The V call is TRBV4-1, the J call TRBJ2-1; no reliable D call. From germline, CDR1 is MGHRA and CDR2 YSYEKL. CDR3 length: 17 residues. V was pared by 1 base and J by 3 bases, with 16 bases between. In nucleotides, the CDR3 is TGCGCCAGCAGCCAAGGACTCGCGAGACGAATCTACAATGAGCAGTTCTTC. This gives the protein CASSQGLARRIYNEQFF.

This clonotype was picked up a small number of times. The V call is TRBV7-2, the J call TRBJ1-2; TRBD1 aligns across 9 bases. CDR1 SGHTA and CDR2 FQGNSA come from the germline V gene. This CDR3 spans 15 amino acids. The J segment lost 9 bases and the V segment lost 5 bases, leaving 13 bases of the junction unmatched. DNA of the CDR3: TGTGCCAGCAGCCTATATCCCCCGGACAGGGGACGCTACACCTTC. Amino acid sequence: CASSLYPPDRGRYTF.

The table lists this clonotype with a few counts. The V gene is TRBV5-1, the J gene TRBJ2-1; TRBD2 is a possible D gene (6 bases). Germline V gene data show CDR1 as SGHRS and CDR2 as YFSETQ. CDR3 size: 13 residues. Trimming took off 0 bases at V and 9 bases at J, with 10 bases between the two ends. DNA of the CDR3: TGCGCCAGCAGCTTGGGACTAGAAAGTGAGCAGTTCTTC. Encoded protein: CASSLGLESEQFF.

The rearrangement links TRBV20-1 to TRBJ2-1; no firm D call. Germline CDR1 DFQATT, CDR2 SNEGSKA (reference sequence). The V gene lost 1 base and the J gene lost 3 bases, with 7 bases spanning the gap. This CDR3 has 13 amino acids. The CDR3 spells CSARADVYNEQFF. The CDR3, as DNA: TGCAGTGCTAGAGCCGACGTCTACAATGAGCAGTTCTTC.

This clonotype showed up just a few times. V usage is TRBV11-2 and J usage is TRBJ1-2, with D possibly TRBD1 on 5 matching bases. The V end was cut by 3 bases, the J end by 1 base, with 12 bases between. This CDR3 comprises 15 residues. CDR1 SGHAT and CDR2 FQNNGV come from the germline V gene. DNA of the CDR3: TGTGCCAGCAGCTTGACAGCCACCGATAACTATGGCTACACCTTC. It encodes CASSLTATDNYGYTF.

V is TRBV20-1 and J is TRBJ2-5; D may be TRBD2 (6 bases). The CDR3 contains 14 residues. Per germline, CDR1 DFQATT and CDR2 SNEGSKA (reference sequence). Trimming shortened V by 5 bases and J by 0 bases, and 13 bases separated the two germline ends. This CDR3 is CSAGSPGDQETQYF. As DNA, the CDR3 is TGCAGTGCTGGATCCCCGGGGGACCAAGAGACCCAGTACTTC.

The V call is TRBV9, the J call TRBJ2-1; TRBD2 agrees at 11 bases. V was clipped by 4 bases and J by 3 bases; unmatched bases: 6. This CDR3 comprises 16 residues. Per the germline V gene, CDR1 is SGDLS and CDR2 is YYNGEE. CDR3 sequence (DNA): TGTGCCAGCAGCCCCCGACTAGCGGGGATCTACAATGAGCAGTTCTTC. Amino acid sequence: CASSPRLAGIYNEQFF. Together with reference TRBV9 and TRBJ2-1, the CDR3 gives the full variable domain: DSGVTQTPKHLITATGQRVTLRCSPRSGDLSVYWYQQSLDQGLQFLIQYYNGEERAKGNILERFSAQQFPDLHSELNLSSLELGDSALYFCASSPRLAGIYNEQFFGPGTRLTVL.

The CDR3 coding sequence is TGCAGTGCTCGAGCAGGGAATTCACCCCTCCACTTT. Translated: CSARAGNSPLHF. The rearrangement joins TRBV20-1 to TRBJ1-6; D may be TRBD1 (5 bases). CDR1 is DFQATT, CDR2 SNEGSKA, per germline (reference sequence). The CDR3 spans 12 residues. Between the trimmed V and J ends, which lost 5 bases and 7 bases, there was a span of 9 bases.

The V gene is TRBV20-1, the J gene TRBJ1-2, with D perhaps matching TRBD1 (5 bases). Per germline, CDR1 DFQATT and CDR2 SNEGSKA (reference sequence). This CDR3 has 16 amino acids. Trimming cost V 1 base and J 4 bases, with 19 bases left between them. The CDR3 DNA follows: TGCAGTGCTAGAGGGGGCCTAAAAGGGGACGGCTATGGCTACACCTTC. This gives the protein CSARGGLKGDGYGYTF.

In its sample, this clonotype was seen a few times. This chain uses TRBV20-1 with TRBJ2-3; 8 nucleotides match TRBD2. CDR1 and CDR2 from the germline V gene are DFQATT and SNEGSKA (reference sequence). CDR3 size: 14 residues. V lost 8 bases and J lost 9; bases outside the gene matches: 16. CDR3 region: CSRGSRGRKGTQYF. The CDR3 DNA reads as TGCAGTCGGGGGAGTCGCGGGAGGAAGGGAACGCAGTATTTT.

This clonotype occurred a few times. The chain employs TRBV15 and TRBJ2-2; D remains unclear. Germline V CDR1 and CDR2: LNHNV, YYDKDF (reference sequence). The CDR3 contains 15 residues. V lost 8 bases and J 4 bases, leaving 17 bases between the germline ends. CDR3: CATDEERSGTGELFF. In DNA form, the CDR3 reads TGTGCCACCGACGAGGAGCGTTCGGGCACCGGGGAGCTGTTTTTT.

This clonotype was seen a handful of times. The chain combines TRBV5-1 with TRBJ2-5; a weak D match, TRBD1 (5 bases). The CDR3 covers 14 residues. Trimming removed 1 base from V and 5 bases from J, with 12 bases in between. The germline gives CDR1 SGHRS, CDR2 YFSETQ. CDR3 DNA sequence: TGCGCCAGCAGCTTGTACAGGCTGGGGGAGACCCAGTACTTC. Its protein is CASSLYRLGETQYF.